The T cell receptor (beta chain) described here comes from a study of long-term antiretroviral therapy in people with HIV. Survey level was the resolution at which the v3.0 immunoSEQ assay ran. Sequencing used immunoSEQ multiplex PCR; TCRdb keeps in-frame clones, though not all of them. In the table there are some 15,000 clones, around 73% of which are singletons. Germline lookup yields CDR1 SGHTA and CDR2 FQGNSA. Unmatched junction bases numbered 12, after V lost 4 bases and J lost 7 bases. The CDR3 consists of 15 residues. V gene TRBV7-2 combines with J gene TRBJ1-2, with 7 bases lining up with TRBD1. The specimen comprised unsorted PBMCs, sampled just over 3.1 years after starting antiretroviral therapy. This TCR derives from a woman between 40 and 55 years old with HIV. The CDR3 reads CASSSWTGNGAGYTF. CDR3 nucleotides: TGTGCCAGCAGCTCTTGGACAGGCAACGGGGCTGGCTACACCTTC. Complete variable domain (other parts from reference TRBV7-2 and TRBJ1-2): GAGVSQSPSNKVTEKGKDVELRCDPISGHTALYWYRQSLGQGLEFLIYFQGNSAPDKSGLPSDRFSAERTGGSVSTLTIQRTQQEDSAVYLCASSSWTGNGAGYTFGSGTRLTVV.